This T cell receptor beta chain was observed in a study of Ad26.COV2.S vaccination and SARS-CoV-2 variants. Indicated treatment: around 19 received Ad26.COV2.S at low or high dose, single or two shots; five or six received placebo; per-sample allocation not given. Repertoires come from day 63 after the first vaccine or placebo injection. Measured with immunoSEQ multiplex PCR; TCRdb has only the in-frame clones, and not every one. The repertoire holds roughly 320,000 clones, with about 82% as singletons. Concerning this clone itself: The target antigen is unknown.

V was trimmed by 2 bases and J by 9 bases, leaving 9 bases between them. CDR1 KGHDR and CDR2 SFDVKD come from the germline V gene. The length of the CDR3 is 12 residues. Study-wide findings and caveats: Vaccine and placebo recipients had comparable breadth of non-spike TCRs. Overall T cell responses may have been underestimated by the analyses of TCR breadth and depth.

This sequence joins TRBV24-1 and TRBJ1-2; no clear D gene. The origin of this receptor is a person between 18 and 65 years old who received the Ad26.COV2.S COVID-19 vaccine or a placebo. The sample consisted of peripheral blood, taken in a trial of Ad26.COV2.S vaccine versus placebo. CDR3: CATSDSSFSYTF. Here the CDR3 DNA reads TGTGCCACCAGTGATTCAAGTTTCAGCTACACCTTC.